These 24 T cell receptor beta chains were all obtained from the same sample, sequenced in a study of blood T cell repertoires in COVID-19. Clones were read by immunoSEQ multiplex PCR, and TCRdb kept only the in-frame ones, dropping some. Of approximately 310,000 clones in the sample, over 75% were seen once. Material for sequencing was peripheral blood. These receptors came from a man over 45 with active or convalescent COVID-19.

This rearrangement joins TRBV5-4 to TRBJ2-3; 8 bases are shared with TRBD2. Trimming removed 0 bases from V and 1 base from J; junction bases left unmatched: 1. The CDR3 sequence is 15 residues long. The germline V gene encodes CDR1 SGHNT and CDR2 YYREEE (reference sequence). CDR3 coding DNA: TGTGCCAGCAGCTTGGAACTAGCGGGCACAGATACGCAGTATTTT. As protein: CASSLELAGTDTQYF.

In the case of this clone: This may be a read error, as it is one base from a much larger clone. CDR3 residues: CASSSDRSYGYTF. The CDR3, as DNA: TGTGCCAGCAGCTCCGACAGATCCTATGGCTACACCTTC. The V and J genes are TRBV28 and TRBJ1-2, with D tentatively TRBD1 (5 bases). Germline V gives CDR1 MDHEN, CDR2 SYDVKM. V was clipped by 6 bases and J by 4 bases, with 12 bases between them. There are 13 residues in the CDR3.

V is TRBV6-2 or TRBV6-3 and J is TRBJ2-6; TRBD1 might be the D (6 bases). This CDR3 has 19 amino acids. Per the germline V gene, CDR1 is MNHEY and CDR2 is SVGEGT. V lost 0 bases and J lost 0, with 15 bases in between. The CDR3 loop is CASSYSGARGLSGANVLTF. DNA for the CDR3: TGTGCCAGCAGTTACTCGGGGGCCAGGGGTCTCTCTGGGGCCAACGTCCTGACTTTC.

CDR3 residues: CAWSVQDRVPRNIQYF. The CDR3 nucleotides read TGTGCCTGGAGTGTGCAGGACAGGGTTCCTCGGAACATTCAGTACTTC. The chain couples TRBV30 to TRBJ2-4; 8 positions match TRBD1. V lost 0 bases to trimming and J lost 7 bases; unmatched junction nucleotides: 11. Germline-derived CDR1 and CDR2 are GTSNPN and SVGIG (reference sequence). CDR3 size: 16 residues.

This chain joins TRBV18 and TRBJ2-5, with D tentatively TRBD1 (6 bases). Trimming cost V 4 bases and J 2 bases, with 14 bases left between them. The CDR3 extends over 15 amino acids. The germline V gene encodes CDR1 KGHSH and CDR2 LQKENI. The chain's CDR3 is CASSLSDRSQETQYF. DNA of the CDR3: TGTGCCAGCTCACTATCAGACAGGTCACAAGAGACCCAGTACTTC.

The V gene is TRBV5-6, the J gene TRBJ1-6; 7 bases align to TRBD1. Trimming at V came to 4 bases and at J to 4 bases, leaving 2 bases not matched to a gene. From germline, CDR1 is SGHDT and CDR2 YYEEEE. This CDR3 has 14 residues. CDR3 coding DNA: TGTGCCAGCAGCCCACAGGGGTATAATTCACCCCTCCACTTT. This sequence encodes CASSPQGYNSPLHF.

The chain uses TRBV6-6 and TRBJ1-2; D remains unclear. Between the trimmed V and J ends, which lost 5 bases and 3 bases, there was a span of 7 bases. CDR3 size: 12 residues. Germline V gives CDR1 MNHNY, CDR2 SVGAGI (reference sequence). The CDR3 sequence: CASSRHYYGYTF. The CDR3 region has the DNA TGTGCCAGCAGTCGACACTACTATGGCTACACCTTC.

V usage is TRBV5-1 and J usage is TRBJ2-5; maybe TRBD1 (6 bases). This CDR3 has 15 residues. CDR1 and CDR2 from the germline V gene are SGHRS and YFSETQ. V was shortened by 0 bases and J by 5 bases, with 14 bases between the two germline ends. The CDR3 is CASSLGGGMRETQYF. Written as DNA, the CDR3 is TGCGCCAGCAGCTTGGGAGGGGGTATGAGGGAGACCCAGTACTTC. The full variable domain, with the rest looked up from reference TRBV5-1 and TRBJ2-5, is KAGVTQTPRYLIKTRGQQVTLSCSPISGHRSVSWYQQTPGQGLQFLFEYFSETQRNKGNFPGRFSGRQFSNSRSEMNVSTLELGDSALYLCASSLGGGMRETQYFGPGTRLLVL.

The V call is TRBV18, the J call TRBJ1-2; D is ambiguous. Germline-derived CDR1 and CDR2 are KGHSH and LQKENI. CDR3 length: 13 amino acids. V was clipped by 6 bases and J by 1 base, with 9 bases between them. CDR3 sequence (DNA): TGTGCCAGCTCCTCGGGATTTAACTATGGCTACACCTTC. Its translation: CASSSGFNYGYTF.

V gene TRBV9 combines with J gene TRBJ2-1; 8 nucleotides align to TRBD2. The CDR3 length is 17 residues. From germline, CDR1 is SGDLS and CDR2 YYNGEE. Unmatched junction bases numbered 13, after V lost 4 bases and J lost 4 bases. CDR3: CASSPSGTSKGYNEQFF. The CDR3, as DNA: TGTGCCAGCAGCCCCTCCGGGACTAGTAAGGGGTACAATGAGCAGTTCTTC.

The J gene is TRBJ1-6, the V gene TRBV6-5; possible D gene TRBD1, 5 bases. V lost 4 bases and J lost 6, with 10 bases in between. The CDR3 is made up of 14 amino acids. CDR1 and CDR2 (germline): MNHEY, SVGAGI. As DNA, the CDR3 is TGTGCCAGCAGTTGGTCCAGGGTTAATTCACCCCTCCACTTT. Translation gives CASSWSRVNSPLHF.

The genes are TRBV24-1 and TRBJ2-5, with no clear D. Germline CDR1 and CDR2: KGHDR and SFDVKD. The CDR3 consists of 13 residues. V lost 1 base, J lost 0 bases, and 2 bases lay in between. CDR3 in DNA: TGTGCCACCAGTGATTTCGACCAAGAGACCCAGTACTTC. Translated, it gives CATSDFDQETQYF.

J is TRBJ2-1 and V is TRBV11-2, with 9 bases aligning to TRBD2. Germline V gene lookup returns CDR1 SGHAT and CDR2 FQNNGV. The V segment lost 5 bases and the J segment 4 bases; nucleotides outside the gene matches: 18. The CDR3 is made up of 19 amino acids. DNA for the CDR3: TGTGCCAGCAGCCCGAATACGGTCGGTTCTAGCGGGACTTACAATGAGCAGTTCTTC. As protein: CASSPNTVGSSGTYNEQFF.

The rearrangement links TRBV11-2 to TRBJ2-1, with D possibly matching TRBD1 (7 bases). Trimming shortened V by 3 bases and J by 5 bases, and 11 bases separated the two germline ends. CDR1 is SGHAT, CDR2 FQNNGV, per germline. CDR3 length equals 14 residues. CDR3 in DNA: TGTGCCAGCAGCTTTGCGGGACAGAACAATGAGCAGTTCTTC. It encodes CASSFAGQNNEQFF.

This clone was seen just once. The chain has TRBV7-9 and TRBJ1-2, with a weak D call TRBD1 (6 bases). CDR1 SEHNR and CDR2 FQNEAQ come from the germline V gene (reference sequence). The V gene lost 4 bases and the J gene lost 8 bases, with 11 bases spanning the gap. This CDR3 has 12 amino acids. CDR3 sequence (DNA): TGTGCCAGCAGCTCCCCCCAGGGGGGCTACACCTTC. It is translated as CASSSPQGGYTF.

This chain joins TRBV19 and TRBJ1-6, with D maybe TRBD1 (5 bases). CDR3 length equals 16 residues. The germline V gene has CDR1 LNHDA and CDR2 SQIVND (reference sequence). Trimming cost V 4 bases and J 11 bases, with 21 bases left between them. The CDR3 loop is CASSSRGHIPPPPLHF. The CDR3 nucleotides read TGTGCCAGTAGTAGCCGAGGACATATCCCTCCCCCACCCCTCCACTTT.

The V call is TRBV5-1, the J call TRBJ1-4; 7 nucleotides align to TRBD1. The V gene's germline CDR1 is SGHRS and CDR2 YFSETQ. V dropped 4 bases and J dropped 1; count of bases not matched to a gene: 4. CDR3 size: 15 residues. In DNA form, the CDR3 reads TGCGCCAGCAGCGTACAGGGGAGAACTAATGAAAAACTGTTTTTT. Its translation: CASSVQGRTNEKLFF. Complete variable domain (other parts from reference TRBV5-1 and TRBJ1-4): KAGVTQTPRYLIKTRGQQVTLSCSPISGHRSVSWYQQTPGQGLQFLFEYFSETQRNKGNFPGRFSGRQFSNSRSEMNVSTLELGDSALYLCASSVQGRTNEKLFFGSGTQLSVL.

The J gene is TRBJ1-6, the V gene TRBV28, with D perhaps TRBD1 (6 bases). From germline, CDR1 is MDHEN and CDR2 SYDVKM. The length of the CDR3 is 16 residues. Trimming shortened V by 4 bases and J by 7 bases, and 17 bases separated the two germline ends. The CDR3 region has the DNA TGTGCCAGCAGTTCCGGGGCGGGGGGCGCAAATTCACCCCTCCACTTT. The encoded protein is CASSSGAGGANSPLHF.

The chain carries TRBV30 and TRBJ2-5; maybe TRBD1 (5 bases). Trimming stripped 4 bases from V and 1 base from J, with 13 bases between. The CDR3 sequence is 14 residues long. Germline V gene lookup returns CDR1 GTSNPN and CDR2 SVGIG (reference sequence). CDR3 DNA: TGTGCCTGGACTCTCCAGGGCAGCCAAGAGACCCAGTACTTC. This encodes CAWTLQGSQETQYF.

This chain connects TRBV7-2 to TRBJ1-6; the match to TRBD1 covers 10 bases. Germline values: CDR1 SGHTA, CDR2 FQGNSA. Trimming removed 1 base from V and 6 bases from J; junction bases left unmatched: 3. The CDR3 consists of 16 residues. CDR3 region: CASSLEGTGANSPLHF. In DNA, the CDR3 is TGTGCCAGCAGCTTAGAAGGGACAGGGGCTAATTCACCCCTCCACTTT. Variable domain in full (rest from reference TRBV7-2 and TRBJ1-6): GAGVSQSPSNKVTEKGKDVELRCDPISGHTALYWYRQSLGQGLEFLIYFQGNSAPDKSGLPSDRFSAERTGGSVSTLTIQRTQQEDSAVYLCASSLEGTGANSPLHFGNGTRLTVT.

The chain links TRBV19 to TRBJ2-1; 11 nucleotides align to TRBD1. Germline values: CDR1 LNHDA, CDR2 SQIVND (reference sequence). CDR3 size: 15 residues. V trimming: 6 bases; J trimming: 9 bases; junction bases outside the gene matches: 10. The CDR3 protein is CASRDPGQGETEQFF. DNA of the CDR3: TGTGCCAGTAGAGATCCGGGACAGGGGGAAACTGAGCAGTTCTTC. The variable domain in full, completed from reference TRBV19 and TRBJ2-1, reads DGGITQSPKYLFRKEGQNVTLSCEQNLNHDAMYWYRQDPGQGLRLIYYSQIVNDFQKGDIAEGYSVSREKKESFPLTVTSAQKNPTAFYLCASRDPGQGETEQFFGPGTRLTVL.

The rearrangement uses TRBV7-2 and TRBJ1-2; TRBD1 is a possible D gene (5 bases). V lost 1 base and J 3 bases, leaving 15 bases between the germline ends. This CDR3 has 16 residues. Germline V lookup: CDR1 SGHTA, CDR2 FQGNSA. The CDR3 bases are TGTGCCAGCAGCTTAGGTCCGGGGGTGAGGCACTATGGCTACACCTTC. It yields the protein CASSLGPGVRHYGYTF.

This chain links TRBV5-4 with TRBJ1-1; 8 bases are shared with TRBD1. CDR1 SGHNT and CDR2 YYREEE come from the germline V gene (reference sequence). The CDR3 is 15 residues long. The V and J ends lost 4 bases and 2 bases, in that order; junction bases with no gene match: 7. The CDR3 region has the DNA TGTGCCAGCAGCCCACGACAGGGGATAAACACTGAAGCTTTCTTT. This sequence encodes CASSPRQGINTEAFF.

CDR3 loop: CASRSGTINQPQHF. The CDR3 DNA follows: TGTGCCAGCAGATCCGGGACAATCAATCAGCCCCAGCATTTT. The chain recombines TRBV28 with TRBJ1-5; maybe TRBD1 (6 bases). Germline V gene sequence: CDR1 MDHEN, CDR2 SYDVKM. This CDR3 has 14 residues. With 6 bases removed from V and 3 bases from J, the gap between germline ends came to 12 bases.